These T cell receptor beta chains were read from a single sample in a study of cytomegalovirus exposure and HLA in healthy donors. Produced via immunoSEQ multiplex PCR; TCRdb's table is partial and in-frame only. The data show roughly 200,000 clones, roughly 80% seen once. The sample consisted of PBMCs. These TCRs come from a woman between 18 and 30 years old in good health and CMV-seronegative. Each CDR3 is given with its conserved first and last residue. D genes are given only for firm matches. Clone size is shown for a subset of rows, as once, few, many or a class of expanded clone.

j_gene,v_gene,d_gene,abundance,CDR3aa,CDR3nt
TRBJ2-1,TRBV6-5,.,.,CASSRDFDNEQFF,TGTGCCAGCAGCCGGGACTTTGACAATGAGCAGTTCTTC
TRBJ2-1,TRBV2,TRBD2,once,CASRGLAGNEQFF,TGTGCCAGCAGGGGACTAGCGGGAAATGAGCAGTTCTTC
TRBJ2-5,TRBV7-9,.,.,CASSLAVLQGETQYF,TGTGCCAGCAGCTTAGCGGTGCTTCAGGGAGAGACCCAGTACTTC
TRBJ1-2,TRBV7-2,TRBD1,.,CASSPWGQGRGYTF,TGTGCCAGCAGCCCATGGGGACAGGGTCGAGGCTACACCTTC
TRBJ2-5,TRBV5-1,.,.,CASSLIGQGGETQYF,TGCGCCAGCAGCTTGATAGGCCAGGGCGGTGAGACCCAGTACTTC
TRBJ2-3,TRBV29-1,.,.,CSVEDHSRGTDTQYF,TGCAGCGTTGAAGATCACTCGAGGGGCACAGATACGCAGTATTTT
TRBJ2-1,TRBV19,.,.,CASSIDTRSSYNEQFF,TGTGCCAGTAGTATAGACACTAGAAGCTCCTACAATGAGCAGTTCTTC
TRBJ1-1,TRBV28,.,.,CASSYQGTTEALF,TGTGCCAGCAGTTACCAGGGGACCACTGAAGCTCTCTTT
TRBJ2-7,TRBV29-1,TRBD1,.,CSALGGQGEGEQYF,TGCAGCGCTTTGGGCGGACAGGGGGAGGGCGAGCAGTACTTC
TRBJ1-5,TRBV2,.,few,CASMDRGLGQPQHF,TGTGCCAGCATGGATAGAGGCTTGGGTCAGCCCCAGCATTTT
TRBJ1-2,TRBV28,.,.,CASSLARVGEGHYTF,TGTGCCAGCAGTTTGGCCCGGGTAGGGGAGGGTCATTACACCTTC
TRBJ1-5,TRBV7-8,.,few,CASSLEAGFGNQPQHF,TGTGCCAGCAGCTTAGAGGCAGGGTTTGGCAATCAGCCCCAGCATTTT
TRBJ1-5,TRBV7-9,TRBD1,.,CASSSQGASNQPQHF,TGTGCCAGCAGCTCACAGGGGGCGAGCAATCAGCCCCAGCATTTT
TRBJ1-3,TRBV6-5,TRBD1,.,CASRPRGSSGNTIYF,TGTGCCAGCAGGCCCAGGGGGTCCTCTGGAAACACCATATATTTT
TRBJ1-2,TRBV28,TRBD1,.,CASSFFPPGGGGYTF,TGTGCCAGCAGTTTTTTTCCCCCAGGGGGAGGTGGCTACACCTTC
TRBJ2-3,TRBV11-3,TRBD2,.,CASSPVAGGSTDTQYF,TGTGCCAGCAGCCCCGTAGCGGGAGGGTCCACGGATACGCAGTATTTT
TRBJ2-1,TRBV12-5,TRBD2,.,CASGGQASSGGSKFF,TGTGCTAGTGGTGGACAGGCTTCTAGCGGGGGGTCCAAGTTCTTC
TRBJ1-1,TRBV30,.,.,CAWREWSLNTEAFF,TGTGCCTGGAGGGAGTGGTCGTTGAACACTGAAGCTTTCTTT
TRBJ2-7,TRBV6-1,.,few,CASTVSYEQYF,TGTGCCAGCACGGTCTCCTACGAGCAGTACTTC
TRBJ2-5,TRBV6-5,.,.,CASRDLAGLQETQYF,TGTGCCAGCAGGGACCTCGCGGGATTACAAGAGACCCAGTACTTC
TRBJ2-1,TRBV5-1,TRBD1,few,CASQSQGAFYNEQFF,TGCGCCAGCCAATCGCAGGGGGCGTTCTACAATGAGCAGTTCTTC
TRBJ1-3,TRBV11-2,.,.,CASSFAEVSGNTIYF,TGTGCCAGCAGCTTTGCAGAGGTCTCTGGAAACACCATATATTTT
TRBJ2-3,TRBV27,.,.,CASSSGLEIDTQYF,TGTGCCAGCAGTTCAGGGTTAGAGATAGATACGCAGTATTTT
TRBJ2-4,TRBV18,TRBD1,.,CASSPIPGQGNF,TGTGCCAGCTCACCGATTCCCGGACAGGGCAACTTC
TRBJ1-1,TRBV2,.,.,CASWARPGTEAFF,TGTGCCAGCTGGGCCCGCCCCGGCACTGAAGCTTTCTTT
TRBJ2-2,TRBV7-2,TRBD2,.,CASSSVTSGGELFF,TGTGCCAGCAGCTCCGTGACTAGCGGCGGGGAGCTGTTTTTT
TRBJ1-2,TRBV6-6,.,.,CASSYSSEVDGYTF,TGTGCCAGCAGTTACTCGAGTGAAGTTGATGGCTACACCTTC
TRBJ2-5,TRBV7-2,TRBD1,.,CASSRTGVRQETQYF,TGTGCCAGCAGTCGGACAGGGGTCCGCCAAGAGACCCAGTACTTC
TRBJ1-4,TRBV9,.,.,CASSETGRGKEKLFF,TGTGCCAGCAGTGAGACGGGGAGGGGAAAGGAAAAACTGTTTTTT
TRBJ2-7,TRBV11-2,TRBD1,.,CASSPSGTASWEQYF,TGTGCCAGCAGCCCCTCCGGGACAGCTTCCTGGGAGCAGTACTTC
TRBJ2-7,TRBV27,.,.,CASSPSGDLGYEQYF,TGTGCCAGCAGCCCATCGGGGGATTTGGGCTACGAGCAGTACTTC
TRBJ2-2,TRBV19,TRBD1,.,CASSPTDRGSGELFF,TGTGCCAGTAGTCCAACGGACAGGGGGAGCGGGGAGCTGTTTTTT
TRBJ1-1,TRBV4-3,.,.,CASSQVRVSTEAFF,TGCGCCAGCAGCCAAGTGAGGGTAAGCACTGAAGCTTTCTTT
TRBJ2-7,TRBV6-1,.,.,CASSEGSTYEQYF,TGTGCCAGCAGTGAAGGCAGTACCTACGAGCAGTACTTC
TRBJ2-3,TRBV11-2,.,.,CASSLEETPSDTQYF,TGTGCCAGCAGCTTAGAGGAGACTCCCTCAGATACGCAGTATTTT
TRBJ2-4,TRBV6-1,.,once,CASSEGLKTQYF,TGTGCCAGCAGTGAGGGACTCAAAACTCAGTACTTC
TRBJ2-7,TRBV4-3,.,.,CASSQEGRDYEQYF,TGCGCCAGCAGCCAAGAGGGCAGGGATTACGAGCAGTACTTC
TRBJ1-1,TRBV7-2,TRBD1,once,CASSFEPGQGAEAFF,TGTGCCAGCAGCTTTGAACCGGGACAGGGGGCTGAAGCTTTCTTT
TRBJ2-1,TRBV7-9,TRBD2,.,CASSPRGAAGAVDNEQFF,TGTGCCAGCAGCCCACGAGGGGCAGCGGGAGCTGTCGACAATGAGCAGTTCTTC
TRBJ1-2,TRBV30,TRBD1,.,CAWSPDGTATNYGYTF,TGTGCCTGGAGCCCCGACGGGACAGCCACTAACTATGGCTACACCTTC
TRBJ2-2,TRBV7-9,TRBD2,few,CASSPPGLAFNTGELFF,TGTGCCAGCAGCCCTCCGGGACTAGCATTTAACACCGGGGAGCTGTTTTTT
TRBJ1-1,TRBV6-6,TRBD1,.,CASSYSQGVDTEAFF,TGTGCCAGCAGTTACTCGCAGGGGGTCGACACTGAAGCTTTCTTT
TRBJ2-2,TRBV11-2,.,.,CASSLRESGTGELFF,TGTGCCAGCAGCTTAAGAGAGTCGGGCACCGGGGAGCTGTTTTTT
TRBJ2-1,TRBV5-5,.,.,CASSFPGSNEQFF,TGTGCCAGCAGTTTTCCAGGGTCCAATGAGCAGTTCTTC
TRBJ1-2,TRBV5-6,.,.,CASSLGQYYGYTF,TGTGCCAGCAGCTTAGGACAGTACTATGGCTACACCTTC
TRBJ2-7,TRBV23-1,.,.,CASSHPALGAYSYEQYF,TGCGCCAGCAGTCACCCCGCGTTAGGAGCCTACTCCTACGAGCAGTACTTC
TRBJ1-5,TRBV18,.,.,CASSSSEDLNQPQHF,TGTGCCAGCTCATCCAGTGAGGATCTCAATCAGCCCCAGCATTTT
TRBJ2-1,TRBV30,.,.,CAWSVMDSHNEQFF,TGTGCCTGGAGCGTCATGGACAGCCACAATGAGCAGTTCTTC
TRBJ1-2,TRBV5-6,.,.,CASSLRGASNYGYTF,TGTGCCAGCAGCTTGCGCGGGGCAAGTAACTATGGCTACACCTTC
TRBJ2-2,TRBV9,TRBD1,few,CATAEGANTGELFF,TGTGCCACCGCTGAGGGGGCAAACACCGGGGAGCTGTTTTTT
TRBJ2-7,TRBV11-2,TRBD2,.,CASSRGERAYEQYF,TGTGCCAGCAGCCGGGGGGAAAGGGCCTACGAGCAGTACTTC
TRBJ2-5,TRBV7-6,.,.,CASSMGPGPGVETQYF,TGTGCCAGCAGTATGGGACCGGGGCCAGGGGTAGAGACCCAGTACTTC
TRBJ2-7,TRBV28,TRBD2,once,CASSTSGLIYYEQYF,TGTGCCAGCAGTACTAGCGGGCTTATCTACTACGAGCAGTACTTC
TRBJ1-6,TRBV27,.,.,CASRPLLQGPGSPLHF,TGTGCCAGCAGGCCCTTGTTACAGGGACCGGGGTCACCCCTCCACTTT
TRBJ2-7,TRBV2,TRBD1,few,CASSVGTGGVYEQYF,TGTGCCAGCAGTGTGGGGACAGGGGGCGTCTACGAGCAGTACTTC
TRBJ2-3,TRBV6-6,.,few,CASRTFRATDTQYF,TGTGCCAGCAGAACCTTCAGGGCCACAGATACGCAGTATTTT
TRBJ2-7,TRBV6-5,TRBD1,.,CASRPGTGGYEQYF,TGTGCCAGCAGACCCGGGACAGGAGGATACGAGCAGTACTTC
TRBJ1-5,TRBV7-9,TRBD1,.,CASSLGTGSGNQPQHF,TGTGCCAGCAGCTTAGGGACAGGGTCAGGCAATCAGCCCCAGCATTTT
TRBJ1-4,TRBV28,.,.,CASSLGYQGKDEKLFF,TGTGCCAGCAGTTTGGGATACCAGGGGAAAGATGAAAAACTGTTTTTT